The sequence of this T cell receptor beta chain was determined in a study of blood T cell repertoires in COVID-19. V lost 3 bases, J lost 2 bases, and 11 bases stayed unmatched. This CDR3 has 17 amino acids. Looked up from germline, CDR1 is SGDLS and CDR2 is YYNGEE. This table comes from immunoSEQ multiplex PCR, and its TCRdb copy is limited to in-frame clones, with some not included. Among 350,000 to 450,000 clones, roughly nine tenths were seen once, and the ten largest hold more than 0.85%. The study recruited people aged about 18 to 90 years across around 23 US areas. Allocation to cohorts depended on clinical history reported by the participants.

The TCR was taken from a woman aged 40 to 50 who had been exposed to COVID-19. J is TRBJ2-7 and V is TRBV9; 10 bases align to TRBD2. The sample taken for sequencing was PBMCs or T cells enriched from blood (not recorded which). CDR3 sequence: CASSEILLAGVPYEQYF. The CDR3 DNA follows: TGTGCCAGCAGCGAAATACTTCTAGCGGGAGTACCCTACGAGCAGTACTTC.